This TCR beta chain derives from a study of OX40 agonist ivuxolimab in advanced cancers. Across the whole study: Having had anti-PD-1, anti-PD-L1 or anti-CTLA-4 therapy before was allowed, and over 35% had some.

Researchers took blood at baseline, on cycle 4 day 1, and on cycle 7 day 1. The table came from immunoSEQ multiplex PCR; TCRdb's copy has only in-frame clones and leaves some out. The top ten hold 0.48% of the sample, which has roughly 110,000 clones, about nine tenths seen once. The ends were cut back, 9 bases at V and 8 bases at J, with 25 bases in the middle. The CDR3 length is 15 residues. From germline, CDR1 is LNHDA and CDR2 SQIVND (reference sequence). To note about this clone: Its antigen remains unidentified.

Findings and limits, study-wide: Specificity for antigen went undetermined in the expanded peripheral T cells. Dosing at 0.1 to 3.0 mg/kg was accompanied by clonal expansion of CD4+ and CD8+ blood T cells by week 6.

This TCR derives from an adult with an advanced solid tumor such as melanoma, head and neck, liver or kidney cancer. The J gene is TRBJ1-1, the V gene TRBV19; TRBD1 is a possible D gene (6 bases). The sample was CD4+ or CD8+ T cells sorted from blood, taken in a trial of the OX40 agonist ivuxolimab. DNA for the CDR3: TGTGCCAGCGAGCCGAGAATCCTGGTAGGGGGAGAAGCTTTCTTT. Translation gives CASEPRILVGGEAFF. The entire variable domain, with the rest obtained from reference TRBV19 and TRBJ1-1, is as follows: DGGITQSPKYLFRKEGQNVTLSCEQNLNHDAMYWYRQDPGQGLRLIYYSQIVNDFQKGDIAEGYSVSREKKESFPLTVTSAQKNPTAFYLCASEPRILVGGEAFFGQGTRLTVV.